This T cell receptor (beta chain) was recovered during a study of T cell changes during pregnancy in multiple sclerosis. Using immunoSEQ multiplex PCR, the repertoire was profiled, and TCRdb retains in-frame clones only, with some absent. Of about 68,000 clones listed, roughly 94% are singletons. The CDR3 consists of 15 residues. V trimming: 0 bases; J trimming: 5 bases; junction bases outside the gene matches: 7. The germline V gene encodes CDR1 SGHDT and CDR2 YYEEEE. Sequenced here: peripheral blood, sampled in the second trimester of pregnancy. This chain links TRBV5-6 with TRBJ2-7; 8 bases map to TRBD1. The receptor was derived from a female donor in good health, enrolled as a control in a pregnancy study. Here the CDR3 reads CASSLEFDRGHEQYF. In DNA, the CDR3 is TGTGCCAGCAGCTTGGAGTTTGACAGGGGCCACGAGCAGTACTTC. The variable domain in full, completed from reference TRBV5-6 and TRBJ2-7, reads DAGVTQSPTHLIKTRGQQVTLRCSPKSGHDTVSWYQQALGQGPQFIFQYYEEEERQRGNFPDRFSGHQFPNYSSELNVNALLLGDSALYLCASSLEFDRGHEQYFGPGTRLTVT.